This TCR beta chain derives from a study of shared clonotypes between healthy human individuals. Study-wide background: Donors were a couple of women and three men aged 18 to 49.

The CDR3 contains 17 residues. V shed 3 bases, J shed 8 bases, and the junction held 18 bases outside the gene matches. The germline V gene has CDR1 KGHSH and CDR2 LQKENI. Clones were sequenced by immunoSEQ multiplex PCR, and TCRdb holds only the in-frame ones, with some missing. This sample has some 2.4 million clones, with 80% to 95% found just once. V gene TRBV18 combines with J gene TRBJ1-1, with TRBD1 matching over 7 bases. The source material was naive CD4+ T cells from PBMCs. Subset described: CD45RA+ positively selected. This receptor was taken from a young man in good health. Some clones in this sample may be carry-over from other donors' samples. In DNA form, the CDR3 reads TGTGCCAGCTCACCCTATCGGCTAGGGGGCGTCTCCCAGGAAGCTTTCTTT. Protein sequence: CASSPYRLGGVSQEAFF.